This TCR beta chain derives from a study of T cell responses to AZD1222 COVID-19 vaccine. Overall study: Pooling covered second doses at about 4 or about 12 weeks. Notes on the study in general: Close to half of spike-specific TCRs reportedly recognize unmutated variant regions. The donors showed a predominance of white British ancestry and of females, with possible underestimation of clonal diversity. The study found vaccine-associated CD4 TCRs spanning spike, dominant at 160-218 and 743-854.

Of note for this clone: What it binds is unknown.

Measured with immunoSEQ multiplex PCR; TCRdb has only the in-frame clones, and not every one. The table shows roughly 100,000 clones, with 90% to 95% occurring only once. V shed 0 bases and J shed 5 bases, with 10 bases lying between them. Germline V lookup: CDR1 MNHEY, CDR2 SMNVEV (reference sequence). The CDR3 consists of 15 residues. The specimen comprised peripheral blood, sampled on day 0 of AZD1222 vaccination. This TCR was recovered from an adult in good health. The genes are TRBV27 and TRBJ2-2; TRBD2 is a possible D gene (6 bases). The chain's CDR3 is CASSLSRGVTGELFF. The DNA of the CDR3 is TGTGCCAGCAGTTTATCCCGCGGGGTTACCGGGGAGCTGTTTTTT.